The 26 T cell receptor beta chains in this list originate from one sample, sequenced in a study of early stage breast cancer tumors. Method: immunoSEQ multiplex PCR; TCRdb's copy keeps in-frame clones and lacks some. In the table there are some 72,000 clones, 65% to 85% of which are singletons. The sample was blood. These receptors originate from a person aged 55-75 years with breast cancer.

To note about this clone: The conserved closing phenylalanine or tryptophan is absent in this CDR3, likely reflecting a read error. It is unclear where the CDR3 begins or ends on the DNA, so no DNA is shown, and the CDR3 is as TCRdb lists it. The chain uses TRBV2 and TRBJ1-2; TRBD1 reflects the table's D call only, with no check against the DNA. Germline lookup yields CDR1 SNHLY and CDR2 FYNNEI. The CDR3 length is 15 residues, termini included. CDR3 sequence: CASSEARGQGEVLFL.

The chain combines TRBV11-2 with TRBJ1-3; D ambiguous. V was clipped by 1 base and J by 4 bases, with 11 bases between them. Germline values: CDR1 SGHAT, CDR2 FQNNGV. The CDR3 is 15 amino acids. The CDR3 nucleotides read TGTGCCAGCAGCTTAGGAGTTGGGATAGGAAACACCATATATTTT. Protein product: CASSLGVGIGNTIYF.

The chain combines TRBV29-1 with TRBJ1-3; D is undetermined. The germline gives CDR1 SQVTM, CDR2 ANQGSEA. Trimming took off 5 bases at V and 3 bases at J, with 5 bases between the two ends. The CDR3 extends over 11 amino acids. As DNA, the CDR3 is TGCAGCGTTTGGGGTGGAAACACCATATATTTT. Its protein product is CSVWGGNTIYF.

The rearrangement uses TRBV6-6 and TRBJ2-2; D gene ambiguous. The germline V gene has CDR1 MNHNY and CDR2 SVGAGI (reference sequence). With 8 bases removed from V and 1 base from J, the gap between germline ends came to 14 bases. The CDR3 contains 15 residues. The CDR3 DNA reads TGTGCCAGCGCTGGGTTGGTCTTGAACACCGGGGAGCTGTTTTTT. Protein product: CASAGLVLNTGELFF.

This clone was observed once. This chain links TRBV18 with TRBJ1-1, with D possibly TRBD1 on 6 matching bases. The V gene lost 6 bases and the J gene lost 1 base, with 12 bases spanning the gap. Germline CDR1 reads KGHSH; CDR2 reads LQKENI. This CDR3 comprises 14 residues. The CDR3 DNA reads TGTGCCAGCTCTCCGAGGGGGGCGAACACTGAAGCTTTCTTT. Its protein is CASSPRGANTEAFF. The full variable domain, with the rest looked up from reference TRBV18 and TRBJ1-1, is NAGVMQNPRHLVRRRGQEARLRCSPMKGHSHVYWYRQLPEEGLKFMVYLQKENIIDESGMPKERFSAEFPKEGPSILRIQQVVRGDSAAYFCASSPRGANTEAFFGQGTRLTVV.

This chain links TRBV10-2 with TRBJ2-7; TRBD2 agrees at 8 bases. CDR1 is WSHSY and CDR2 is SAAADI in the germline V gene. Trimming took 4 bases from V and 2 from J; bases not matched to a gene: 10. The CDR3 runs to 16 residues. The CDR3: CASSGGGGLGAYEQYF. The CDR3 bases are TGCGCCAGCAGTGGGGGAGGGGGACTAGGGGCCTACGAGCAGTACTTC.

This chain links TRBV28 with TRBJ2-7; D is perhaps TRBD2 (6 bases). CDR1 and CDR2 from the germline V gene are MDHEN and SYDVKM. The CDR3 loop spans 15 amino acids. Trimming stripped 7 bases from V and 3 bases from J, with 19 bases between. CDR3 residues: CASKTSPGVNYEQYF. DNA of the CDR3: TGTGCCAGCAAAACTAGCCCGGGGGTGAACTACGAGCAGTACTTC.

The rearrangement joins TRBV7-2 to TRBJ2-7; TRBD1 matches at 9 bases. From germline, CDR1 is SGHTA and CDR2 FQGNSA. Germline trimming cut 6 bases from V and 4 bases from J; bases unmatched to any gene: 13. The CDR3 is 16 amino acids. The CDR3 coding sequence is TGTGCCAGCAGGTCGGATCAGCCAGGGACAGGGTACGAGCAGTACTTC. Protein: CASRSDQPGTGYEQYF.

The J gene is TRBJ2-1, the V gene TRBV6-5, with D maybe TRBD1 (5 bases). Germline loops: CDR1 MNHEY, CDR2 SVGAGI. Trimming stripped 2 bases from V and 15 bases from J, with 17 bases between. The CDR3 length is 13 residues. In DNA form, the CDR3 reads TGTGCCAGCAGTTACCGAGGACACGAAACGGCGTTCTTC. Translated: CASSYRGHETAFF.

The chain has TRBV11-2 and TRBJ2-7, with D perhaps TRBD2 (6 bases). The CDR3 is made up of 14 amino acids. Germline lookup yields CDR1 SGHAT and CDR2 FQNNGV. V shed 5 bases and J shed 0 bases, with 11 bases lying between them. CDR3 region: CASSPRGTSYEQYF. CDR3 DNA sequence: TGTGCCAGCAGCCCCCGCGGGACCTCCTACGAGCAGTACTTC. Supplemented by reference TRBV11-2 and TRBJ2-7, the full variable domain reads EAGVAQSPRYKIIEKRQSVAFWCNPISGHATLYWYQQILGQGPKLLIQFQNNGVVDDSQLPKDRFSAERLKGVDSTLKIQPAKLEDSAVYLCASSPRGTSYEQYFGPGTRLTVT.

This clone occurred once. The genes are TRBV11-2 and TRBJ2-2; D not certain. The CDR3 has 12 residues. Trimming removed 3 bases from V and 5 bases from J, with 4 bases in between. Germline assignment: CDR1 SGHAT and CDR2 FQNNGV. CDR3 in amino acids: CASSFQTGELFF. Here the CDR3 DNA reads TGTGCCAGCAGCTTTCAAACCGGGGAGCTGTTTTTT.

The rearrangement uses TRBV11-2 and TRBJ1-1; D unclear. CDR3 length: 16 amino acids. V was cut by 8 bases and J by 1 base, with 20 bases left in between. The germline V gene has CDR1 SGHAT and CDR2 FQNNGV. CDR3 DNA: TGTGCCAGCGAGCTCGGGTCCAACGCGGGGAACACTGAAGCTTTCTTT. Its translation: CASELGSNAGNTEAFF.

The chain uses TRBV29-1 and TRBJ2-1; no definite D call. Deletions cut 4 bases from V and 6 bases from J, with 13 bases between. The CDR3 consists of 13 residues. Germline V gene data show CDR1 as SQVTM and CDR2 as ANQGSEA. CDR3 protein: CSVAFAVVNEQFF. The CDR3 DNA sequence: TGCAGCGTTGCCTTCGCGGTAGTCAATGAGCAGTTCTTC.

This clone was seen only once. This chain links TRBV30 with TRBJ1-2; D possibly corresponds to TRBD1 (5 bases). The CDR3 has 14 residues. The V end was cut by 5 bases, the J end by 5 bases, with 18 bases between. Germline V gives CDR1 GTSNPN, CDR2 SVGIG (reference sequence). CDR3 region: CAWSRDGRLYGYTF. As DNA, the CDR3 is TGTGCCTGGTCCAGGGACGGCCGCTTGTATGGCTACACCTTC. The complete variable domain, with remaining parts taken from reference TRBV30 and TRBJ1-2, reads SQTIHQWPATLVQPVGSPLSLECTVEGTSNPNLYWYRQAAGRGLQLLFYSVGIGQISSEVPQNLSASRPQDRQFILSSKKLLLSDSGFYLCAWSRDGRLYGYTFGSGTRLTVV.

V usage is TRBV5-4 and J usage is TRBJ2-4; possibly TRBD1 or TRBD2 for D (6 bases each). The CDR3 is made up of 16 amino acids. Germline V CDR1 and CDR2: SGHNT, YYREEE (reference sequence). V dropped 4 bases and J dropped 5 bases, with 19 bases sitting between them. The CDR3, as DNA: TGTGCCAGCAGCGCCGGGACAAATAGGGGGGAAAACATTCAGTACTTC. This translates into CASSAGTNRGENIQYF.

The rearrangement joins TRBV13 to TRBJ2-1, with TRBD2 matching 9 bases. V dropped 5 bases and J dropped 0; count of bases not matched to a gene: 17. The CDR3 runs to 20 residues. CDR1 PRHDT and CDR2 FYEKMQ come from the germline V gene (reference sequence). The CDR3 protein is CASSKYSRTSARSSYNEQFF. The CDR3 DNA is TGTGCCAGCAGCAAATATTCAAGGACTAGCGCGAGGAGCTCCTACAATGAGCAGTTCTTC.

This clone was seen just once. The chain combines TRBV30 with TRBJ2-7, with D unresolved. There are 12 residues in the CDR3. Germline CDR1 and CDR2: GTSNPN and SVGIG (reference sequence). V was trimmed by 3 bases and J by 1 base, leaving 7 bases between them. This CDR3 is CAWRARSYEQYF. The CDR3 DNA is TGTGCCTGGAGAGCCCGATCCTACGAGCAGTACTTC.

The chain uses TRBV5-5 and TRBJ2-3, with 11 positions matching TRBD2. V dropped 4 bases and J dropped 1; count of bases not matched to a gene: 8. This CDR3 has 17 amino acids. CDR1 is SGHKS, CDR2 YYEKEE, per germline (reference sequence). CDR3 DNA sequence: TGTGCCAGCAGCCTAAACCCGACTAGCGGGGGCACAGATACGCAGTATTTT. Its protein product is CASSLNPTSGGTDTQYF.

The genes are TRBV2 and TRBJ1-5; the match to TRBD1 covers 8 bases. The CDR3 runs to 14 residues. Germline CDR1 and CDR2: SNHLY and FYNNEI. The junction had 5 bases not matched to a gene; V was cut back by 6 bases and J by 4 bases. CDR3: CASSGTGGNQPQHF. DNA of the CDR3: TGTGCCAGCAGCGGCACAGGGGGTAATCAGCCCCAGCATTTT.

V usage is TRBV7-9 and J usage is TRBJ2-7; D is ambiguous. The CDR3 is made up of 12 amino acids. Per the germline V gene, CDR1 is SEHNR and CDR2 is FQNEAQ (reference sequence). V lost 5 bases and J 7 bases, leaving 12 bases between the germline ends. Here the CDR3 reads CASSRPLLEQYF. The CDR3 DNA sequence: TGTGCCAGCAGCCGGCCCCTCTTGGAGCAGTACTTC.

The gene calls are TRBV4-3 and TRBJ2-2; no clear D. CDR1 and CDR2 from the germline V gene are LGHNA and YSLEER. V lost 1 base to trimming and J lost 2 bases, with 11 bases between them. The CDR3 is 16 residues long. CDR3 sequence reads: CASSQATLINTGELFF. In nucleotides, the CDR3 is TGCGCCAGCAGCCAAGCGACCCTGATTAACACCGGGGAGCTGTTTTTT.

The chain recombines TRBV30 with TRBJ1-5; possibly TRBD1 for D (6 bases). Germline loops: CDR1 GTSNPN, CDR2 SVGIG (reference sequence). With 2 bases removed from V and 6 bases from J, the gap between germline ends came to 11 bases. This CDR3 spans 13 amino acids. CDR3 in DNA: TGTGCCTGGAGTACAGGGCATTCTCAGCCCCAGCATTTT. This encodes CAWSTGHSQPQHF.

The gene calls are TRBV6-1 and TRBJ2-2; tentatively, D is TRBD2 (7 bases). This CDR3 region has 15 residues. Germline V gene lookup returns CDR1 MNHNS and CDR2 SASEGT. V was trimmed by 4 bases and J by 5 bases, leaving 14 bases between them. CDR3 bases: TGTGCCAGCAGTGTGGGGGGGCGACGGACCGGGGAGCTGTTTTTT. This codes for CASSVGGRRTGELFF.

The chain uses TRBV6-5 and TRBJ1-3, with a possible D match to TRBD1 (5 bases). Looked up from germline, CDR1 is MNHEY and CDR2 is SVGAGI. V shed 6 bases and J shed 0 bases, with 12 bases lying between them. This CDR3 spans 15 amino acids. CDR3 loop: CASSPGPSSGNTIYF. In DNA, the CDR3 is TGTGCCAGCAGCCCAGGGCCCAGCTCTGGAAACACCATATATTTT.

The V and J genes are TRBV27 and TRBJ1-2, with 9 bases fitting TRBD1. This CDR3 is built from 14 residues. After removal of 0 bases from V and 11 bases from J, the junction contained 7 bases not matched to a gene. Germline-derived CDR1 and CDR2 are MNHEY and SMNVEV (reference sequence). CDR3 nucleotide sequence: TGTGCCAGCAGTTTATCGGGTGGGACAGGGAAATACACCTTC. It encodes CASSLSGGTGKYTF.

The chain combines TRBV19 with TRBJ2-7; D may correspond to TRBD1 or TRBD2 (5 bases each). The CDR3 spans 14 residues. Trimming removed 4 bases from V and 0 bases from J, with 10 bases in between. Germline CDR1 LNHDA, CDR2 SQIVND (reference sequence). The chain's CDR3 is CASSTGTGSYEQYF. CDR3 DNA: TGTGCCAGTAGTACCGGGACCGGCTCCTACGAGCAGTACTTC.